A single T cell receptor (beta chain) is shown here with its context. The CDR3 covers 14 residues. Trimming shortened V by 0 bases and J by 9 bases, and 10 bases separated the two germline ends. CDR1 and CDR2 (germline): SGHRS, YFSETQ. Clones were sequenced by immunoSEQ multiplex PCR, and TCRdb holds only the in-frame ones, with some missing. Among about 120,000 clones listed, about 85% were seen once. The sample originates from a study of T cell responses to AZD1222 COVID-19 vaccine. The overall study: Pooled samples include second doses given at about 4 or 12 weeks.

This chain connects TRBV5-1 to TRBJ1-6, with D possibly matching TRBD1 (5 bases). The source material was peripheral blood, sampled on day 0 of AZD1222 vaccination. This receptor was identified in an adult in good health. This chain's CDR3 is CASSLEGFGSPLHF. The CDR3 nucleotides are TGCGCCAGCAGCTTGGAGGGGTTTGGTTCACCCCTCCACTTT.